The entry below gives a single T cell receptor (beta chain) sequence along with its context. TCRdb's table, derived via immunoSEQ multiplex PCR, lists solely in-frame clones and lacks some. The repertoire has about 130,000 clones, around 85% of them found once; the top ten carry about a sixth. This sample is part of a study of blood T cell repertoires in COVID-19. Study overall: Material from acute and convalescent COVID-19 was sourced from the United States, Italy and Spain. PBMCs, B-cell-depleted T cells, or T cells were the source of the cDNA or gDNA that made up the material.

CDR1 is SGHRS and CDR2 is YFSETQ in the germline V gene. The CDR3 loop spans 16 amino acids. V dropped 1 base and J dropped 6; count of bases not matched to a gene: 11. This clonotype originated in a man aged 30 to 39 with COVID-19, enrolled during active disease. The chain carries TRBV5-1 and TRBJ2-5, with 8 bases identical to TRBD2. Sequenced input: peripheral blood. This CDR3 reads CASSLSSGGAGKTQYF. The CDR3 coding sequence is TGCGCCAGCAGCTTGTCTTCCGGGGGGGCCGGAAAGACCCAGTACTTC.